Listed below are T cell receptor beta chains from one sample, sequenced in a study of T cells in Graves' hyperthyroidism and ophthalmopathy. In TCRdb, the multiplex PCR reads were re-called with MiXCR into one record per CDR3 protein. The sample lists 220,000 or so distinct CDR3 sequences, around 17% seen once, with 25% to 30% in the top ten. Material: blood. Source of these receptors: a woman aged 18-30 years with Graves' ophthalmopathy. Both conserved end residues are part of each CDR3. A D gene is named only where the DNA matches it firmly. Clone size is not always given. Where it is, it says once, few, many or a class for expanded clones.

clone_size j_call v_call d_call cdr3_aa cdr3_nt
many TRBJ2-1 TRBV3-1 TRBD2 CASNMQTSGSNEQFF TGTGCCAGCAACATGCAGACTAGCGGTTCGAATGAGCAGTTCTTC
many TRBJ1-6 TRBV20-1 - CSAGGGRHNSPLHF TGCAGTGCTGGAGGGGGTCGGCATAATTCACCCCTCCACTTT
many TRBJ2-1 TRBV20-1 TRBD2 CSARDPLAGADNEQFF TGCAGTGCTAGAGACCCTCTAGCGGGGGCTGACAATGAGCAGTTCTTC
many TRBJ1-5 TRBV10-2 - CASEPGAGQPQHF TGCGCCAGCGAGCCGGGGGCAGGTCAGCCCCAGCATTTT
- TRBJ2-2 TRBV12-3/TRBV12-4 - CASSLRVTNTGVLFF TGTGCCAGCAGTTTACGGGTCACGAACACCGGGGTGCTGTTTTTT
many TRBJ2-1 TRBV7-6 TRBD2 CASSTSGYNEQFF TGTGCCAGCAGCACTAGCGGGTACAATGAGCAGTTCTTC
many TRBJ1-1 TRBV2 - CASKRREGTEAFF TGTGCCAGCAAACGAAGGGAGGGCACTGAAGCTTTCTTT
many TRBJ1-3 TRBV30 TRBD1 CAWSFQGGGNTIYF TGTGCCTGGAGTTTCCAGGGGGGTGGAAACACCATATATTTT
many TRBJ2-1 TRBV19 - CASSITPEVRGGEQFF TGTGCCAGTAGTATTACCCCAGAGGTTAGGGGGGGTGAGCAGTTCTTC
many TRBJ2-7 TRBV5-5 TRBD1 CASSPGTGVVLQYF TGTGCCAGCAGCCCCGGGACAGGGGTTGTTTTGCAGTACTTC
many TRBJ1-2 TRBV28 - CASSSISTGWEYGYTF TGTGCCAGCAGTTCCATCTCGACAGGTTGGGAATATGGCTACACCTTC
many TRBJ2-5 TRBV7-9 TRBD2 CASSLDGRQETQYF TGTGCCAGCAGCTTAGACGGGAGGCAAGAGACCCAGTACTTC
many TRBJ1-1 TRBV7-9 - CASSLGRASGAKKNTEAFF TGTGCCAGCAGCCTTGGCCGTGCATCGGGGGCCAAAAAAAACACTGAAGCTTTCTTT
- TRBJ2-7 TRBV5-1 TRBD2 CASRQGLAGVREQYF TGCGCCAGCAGACAGGGACTAGCGGGAGTCCGCGAGCAGTACTTC
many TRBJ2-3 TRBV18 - CASSPGDGDTQYF TGTGCCAGCTCACCAGGGGACGGAGATACGCAGTATTTT
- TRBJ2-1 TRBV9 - CASSVAGRGGYNEQFF TGTGCCAGCAGCGTAGCTGGTCGAGGGGGCTACAATGAGCAGTTCTTC
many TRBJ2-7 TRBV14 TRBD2 CASSQRLASYEQYF TGTGCCAGCAGCCAACGACTAGCTTCTTACGAGCAGTACTTC
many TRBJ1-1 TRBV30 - CAWSLGTEAFF TGTGCCTGGAGTCTGGGCACTGAAGCTTTCTTT
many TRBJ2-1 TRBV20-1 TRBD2 CSAHSGSVEQFF TGCAGTGCCCATAGCGGGAGTGTTGAGCAGTTCTTC
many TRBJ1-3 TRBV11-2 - CASSPRDRTPGNTIYF TGTGCCAGCAGCCCCCGGGACCGCACTCCGGGGAACACCATATATTTT
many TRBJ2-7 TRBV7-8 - CASSLRTSITSYEQYF TGTGCCAGCAGCTTACGGACTTCCATAACGTCCTACGAGCAGTACTTC
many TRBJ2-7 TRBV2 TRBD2 CASSEVAGVWQYF TGTGCCAGCAGTGAAGTGGCGGGAGTATGGCAGTACTTC
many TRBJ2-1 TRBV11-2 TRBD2 CASSGWWEGSNEQFF TGTGCCAGCAGTGGGTGGTGGGAGGGCAGCAATGAGCAGTTCTTC
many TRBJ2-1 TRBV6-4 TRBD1 CASSDGTGGNEQFF TGTGCCAGCAGTGACGGGACAGGGGGCAATGAGCAGTTCTTC
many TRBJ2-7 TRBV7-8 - CASSLGTNYEQYF TGTGCCAGCAGCCTCGGGACAAACTACGAGCAGTACTTC
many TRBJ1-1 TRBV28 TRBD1 CATDRATITEAFF TGTGCCACAGACAGGGCGACTATCACTGAAGCTTTCTTT
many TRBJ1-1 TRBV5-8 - CASSFLVFGNTEAFF TGTGCCAGCAGCTTTTTGGTATTCGGAAACACTGAAGCTTTCTTT
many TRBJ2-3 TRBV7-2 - CASSFRASYTDTQYF TGTGCCAGCAGCTTCCGGGCGTCTTACACAGATACGCAGTATTTT
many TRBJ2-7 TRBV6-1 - CASSRDGYEQYF TGTGCCAGCAGTCGGGACGGCTACGAGCAGTACTTC
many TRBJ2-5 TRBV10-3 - CAISEDRQETQYF TGTGCCATCAGTGAGGACAGGCAAGAGACCCAGTACTTC
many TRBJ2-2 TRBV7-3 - CASSSSGTVNTGELFF TGTGCCAGCAGCTCATCCGGGACGGTGAACACCGGGGAGCTGTTTTTT
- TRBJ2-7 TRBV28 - CASNLGQGYEQYF TGTGCCAGCAATTTAGGGCAGGGCTACGAGCAGTACTTC
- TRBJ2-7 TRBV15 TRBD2 CATSRDLAGVGYEQYF TGTGCCACCAGCAGAGATCTAGCGGGAGTCGGTTACGAGCAGTACTTC
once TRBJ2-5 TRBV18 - CASSPSRAQETQYF TGTGCCAGCTCACCGTCCAGGGCCCAAGAGACCCAGTACTTC
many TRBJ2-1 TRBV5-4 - CASSFGGEQFF TGTGCCAGCAGCTTCGGGGGTGAGCAGTTCTTC
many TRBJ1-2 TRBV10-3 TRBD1 CAISAPVGDRGRHYGYTF TGTGCCATCAGTGCCCCAGTCGGGGACAGGGGTCGTCACTATGGCTACACCTTC
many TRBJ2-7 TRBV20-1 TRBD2 CSARPLAGATYEQYF TGCAGTGCTAGACCCCTAGCGGGAGCTACCTACGAGCAGTACTTC
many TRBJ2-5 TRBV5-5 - CASSLPGIGETQYF TGTGCCAGCAGCTTGCCGGGGATTGGGGAGACCCAGTACTTC
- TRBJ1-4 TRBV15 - CAASRAAGQNEKLFF TGTGCCGCCAGCAGAGCCGCAGGCCAAAATGAAAAACTGTTTTTT
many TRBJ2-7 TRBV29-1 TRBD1 CSVVGDSAYEQYF TGCAGCGTTGTAGGGGACAGCGCCTACGAGCAGTACTTC
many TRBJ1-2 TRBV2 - CASSDDNKPSRYGYTF TGTGCCAGCAGTGACGACAACAAGCCCAGTCGCTATGGCTACACCTTC
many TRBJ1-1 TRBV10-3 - CAISEVNTEAFF TGTGCCATCAGTGAGGTGAACACTGAAGCTTTCTTT
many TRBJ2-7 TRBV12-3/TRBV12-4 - CASSTTVYEQYF TGTGCCAGCAGTACGACAGTCTACGAGCAGTACTTC
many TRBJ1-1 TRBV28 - CASSLTGLADTEAFF TGTGCCAGCAGTCTCACCGGACTGGCCGACACTGAAGCTTTCTTT
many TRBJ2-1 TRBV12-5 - CASGSTLGRKVYNEQFF TGTGCTAGTGGTTCAACCCTTGGGAGAAAAGTATACAATGAGCAGTTCTTC
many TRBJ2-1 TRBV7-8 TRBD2 CASTPRRERGIRANEQFF TGTGCCAGCACCCCCCGGCGTGAGCGGGGGATCAGGGCCAATGAGCAGTTCTTC
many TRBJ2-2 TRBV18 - CASSPPVVAAGELFF TGTGCCAGCTCACCACCGGTGGTAGCGGCCGGGGAGCTGTTTTTT
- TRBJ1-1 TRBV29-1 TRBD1 CSVGTGANTEAFF TGCAGCGTTGGGACAGGGGCCAACACTGAAGCTTTCTTT
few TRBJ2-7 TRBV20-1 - CSVQGRGEQYF TGCAGTGTGCAGGGGCGCGGCGAGCAGTACTTC
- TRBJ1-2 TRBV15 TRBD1 CATSRVRTGDGYTF TGTGCCACCAGCAGAGTGAGGACAGGGGACGGCTACACCTTC
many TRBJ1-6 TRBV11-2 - CASSFSGANSPLHF TGTGCCAGCAGCTTTTCAGGGGCGAATTCACCCCTCCACTTT
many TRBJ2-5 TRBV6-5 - CASSYAGRGETQYF TGTGCCAGCAGTTACGCAGGGAGAGGAGAGACCCAGTACTTC
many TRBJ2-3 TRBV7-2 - CASSRAFSRPKPDTQYF TGTGCCAGCAGCAGAGCGTTCTCTAGGCCCAAACCAGATACGCAGTATTTT
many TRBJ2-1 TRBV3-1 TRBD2 CASRGLAGVGEQFF TGTGCCAGCAGGGGACTAGCGGGAGTAGGTGAGCAGTTCTTC
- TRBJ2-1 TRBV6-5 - CASSYSLRLVRGEQFF TGTGCCAGCAGTTACTCTTTACGACTAGTTCGCGGTGAGCAGTTCTTC
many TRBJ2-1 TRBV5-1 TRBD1 CASSARTGYTYNEQFF TGCGCCAGCAGCGCCCGGACAGGGTATACCTACAATGAGCAGTTCTTC
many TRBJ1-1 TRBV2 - CAMGRYVTEAFF TGTGCCATGGGGCGGTACGTGACTGAAGCTTTCTTT